Presented here are 18 T cell receptor beta chains from one specimen sequenced in a study of shared clonotypes between healthy human individuals. TCRdb's copy holds only in-frame clones and misses some; the assay was immunoSEQ multiplex PCR. The table has about 870,000 clones, 90% to 95% seen once. It was CD45RO-negative cells, positively selected for CCR7, that made up naive CD8 cells, with terminally differentiated effector memory CD45RA+ cells excluded. The sequenced sample was naive CD8+ T cells sorted from blood. These receptor sequences come from a man aged 25 to 40 in good health.

This chain links TRBV27 with TRBJ2-7; D gene unclear. Germline V lookup: CDR1 MNHEY, CDR2 SMNVEV (reference sequence). The ends were cut back, 3 bases at V and 2 bases at J, with 8 bases in the middle. The CDR3 totals 13 residues. DNA for the CDR3: TGTGCCAGCAGTTTTACCAACACCTACGAGCAGTACTTC. Its translation is CASSFTNTYEQYF.

V usage is TRBV5-6 and J usage is TRBJ2-5; the D gene is possibly TRBD2 (6 bases). The CDR3 totals 14 residues. The germline V and J ends were trimmed by 2 bases and 3 bases, with 11 bases remaining between them. Germline CDR1 is SGHDT and CDR2 is YYEEEE. The DNA for the CDR3 is TGTGCCAGCAGCTTTGGAGGGCGAGAAGAGACCCAGTACTTC. As protein: CASSFGGREETQYF.

V usage is TRBV19 and J usage is TRBJ1-5, with 10 bases lining up with TRBD1. Germline CDR1 and CDR2: LNHDA and SQIVND (reference sequence). Trimming took 5 bases from V and 2 from J; bases not matched to a gene: 9. The CDR3 consists of 17 residues. CDR3: CASSEGQGVMGNQPQHF. DNA of the CDR3: TGTGCCAGTAGTGAAGGACAGGGGGTGATGGGCAATCAGCCCCAGCATTTT.

The V call is TRBV29-1, the J call TRBJ2-2; tentatively, D is TRBD1 (6 bases). The CDR3 is 12 residues long. Germline V gene lookup returns CDR1 SQVTM and CDR2 ANQGSEA. V gave up 7 bases and J gave up 7 bases, with 13 bases separating them. The CDR3 sequence is CSATSDSGELFF. The CDR3 DNA sequence: TGCAGCGCAACTTCGGACAGCGGGGAGCTGTTTTTT.

This sequence joins TRBV29-1 and TRBJ2-1; D might be TRBD1 (6 bases). V gave up 3 bases and J gave up 8 bases, with 17 bases separating them. Germline CDR1 reads SQVTM; CDR2 reads ANQGSEA. The CDR3 contains 14 residues. CDR3 sequence: CSVDPRPGVHEQFF. The CDR3 DNA reads as TGCAGCGTTGATCCACGGCCAGGGGTCCATGAGCAGTTCTTC.

The V and J genes are TRBV27 and TRBJ2-7, with 10 bases that match TRBD2. The CDR3 has 16 residues. Germline CDR1 MNHEY, CDR2 SMNVEV (reference sequence). The J segment lost 4 bases and the V segment lost 5 bases, leaving 11 bases of the junction unmatched. The CDR3 DNA reads as TGTGCCAGCAGTACAAGCCCTAGCGGGAGAGCGTACGAGCAGTACTTC. Amino acids: CASSTSPSGRAYEQYF.

The chain recombines TRBV2 with TRBJ1-1; D remains ambiguous. The germline V gene has CDR1 SNHLY and CDR2 FYNNEI. V was cut by 6 bases and J by 10 bases, with 12 bases left in between. The CDR3 is 11 amino acids. CDR3 amino acids: CASSVLLVAFF. As DNA, the CDR3 is TGTGCCAGCAGCGTCTTACTCGTAGCTTTCTTT.

This chain uses TRBV5-5 with TRBJ1-6, with 8 bases fitting TRBD1. In germline, CDR1 is SGHKS, CDR2 YYEKEE (reference sequence). Unmatched junction bases numbered 9, after V lost 6 bases and J lost 7 bases. This CDR3 is built from 15 residues. The CDR3: CASTWEDRANSPLHF. The CDR3 DNA reads as TGTGCCAGCACCTGGGAGGACAGGGCGAATTCACCCCTCCACTTT.

The table lists this clone with a count of one. This rearrangement joins TRBV7-8 to TRBJ2-3; D tentatively fits TRBD1 or TRBD2 (5 bases each). Germline V gene sequence: CDR1 SGHVS, CDR2 FQNEAQ. The CDR3 totals 18 residues. V lost 5 bases, J lost 3 bases, and 24 bases lay in between. CDR3 nucleotide sequence: TGTGCCAGCAGCACCCCAAGTCATGAGGGGACCGAGACAGATACGCAGTATTTT. The encoded protein is CASSTPSHEGTETDTQYF.

The chain combines TRBV6-6 with TRBJ1-1; unclear D gene. Trimming removed 0 bases from V and 6 bases from J, with 14 bases in between. The germline V gene has CDR1 MNHNY and CDR2 SVGAGI (reference sequence). The CDR3 spans 15 residues. DNA for the CDR3: TGTGCCAGCAGTTACTCGAGGGTACTACACTCTGAAGCTTTCTTT. The encoded protein is CASSYSRVLHSEAFF.

J is TRBJ2-1 and V is TRBV10-2; 10 nucleotides align to TRBD2. The CDR3 is made up of 14 amino acids. Trimming cost V 10 bases and J 8 bases; bases outside gene matches: 11. CDR1 is WSHSY, CDR2 SAAADI, per germline. Here the CDR3 DNA reads TGCGCCACCCGACCTAGCGGGAGTTCGTATGAGCAGTTCTTC. This encodes CATRPSGSSYEQFF.

The V call is TRBV11-1, the J call TRBJ2-1; D not certain. CDR1 is SGHAT, CDR2 FQDESV, per germline (reference sequence). Trimming left V 3 bases short and J 5 bases short, with 5 bases between. The length of the CDR3 is 12 residues. CDR3 nucleotide sequence: TGTGCCAGCAGCTTTGAAAACAATGAGCAGTTCTTC. Amino acid sequence: CASSFENNEQFF.

The J gene is TRBJ2-3, the V gene TRBV7-9; 7 nucleotides agree with TRBD2. This CDR3 contains 14 residues. V shed 8 bases and J 6 bases; nucleotides not matched to a gene: 11. Germline V gene sequence: CDR1 SEHNR, CDR2 FQNEAQ (reference sequence). CDR3 amino acids: CASLGRAISDTQYF. The CDR3, as DNA: TGTGCCAGCTTAGGGAGGGCAATCTCTGATACGCAGTATTTT.

The chain has TRBV13 and TRBJ2-1; D gene unclear. This CDR3 comprises 17 residues. Germline V gene data show CDR1 as PRHDT and CDR2 as FYEKMQ (reference sequence). V dropped 5 bases and J dropped 0 bases, with 17 bases sitting between them. CDR3 coding DNA: TGTGCCAGCAGCCCCTTTGGGGAAATGAGCTCCTACAATGAGCAGTTCTTC. Encoded protein: CASSPFGEMSSYNEQFF.

The chain carries TRBV7-9 and TRBJ2-2; 7 bases align to TRBD1. Germline V gene sequence: CDR1 SEHNR, CDR2 FQNEAQ (reference sequence). V dropped 8 bases and J dropped 5; count of bases not matched to a gene: 5. CDR3 length: 13 amino acids. CDR3 region: CASRDSTTGELFF. The CDR3 bases are TGTGCCAGCCGGGACAGTACAACCGGGGAGCTGTTTTTT.

This CDR3 reads CASSVRGGGNEQFF. The CDR3 coding sequence is TGTGCCAGCAGCGTAAGGGGAGGGGGCAATGAGCAGTTCTTC. This sequence joins TRBV9 and TRBJ2-1; maybe TRBD2 (7 bases). Germline-derived CDR1 and CDR2 are SGDLS and YYNGEE. CDR3 length equals 14 residues. V was trimmed by 1 base and J by 6 bases, leaving 11 bases between them. The whole variable domain, filled in from reference TRBV9 and TRBJ2-1, reads DSGVTQTPKHLITATGQRVTLRCSPRSGDLSVYWYQQSLDQGLQFLIQYYNGEERAKGNILERFSAQQFPDLHSELNLSSLELGDSALYFCASSVRGGGNEQFFGPGTRLTVL.

Points on this clone: A much larger clone lies a single base off, so this may be a read error. This CDR3 is also generated by other DNA sequences in the sample. The chain joins TRBV28 to TRBJ2-7; perhaps TRBD1 as D (5 bases). Germline V gene sequence: CDR1 MDHEN, CDR2 SYDVKM. Trimming stripped 7 bases from V and 3 bases from J, with 7 bases between. The CDR3 is made up of 11 amino acids. The CDR3 is CASTDSYEQYF. The CDR3 region has the DNA TGTGCCAGCACCGACAGCTACGAGCAGTACTTC. Filled out from reference TRBV28 and TRBJ2-7, the complete variable domain reads DVKVTQSSRYLVKRTGEKVFLECVQDMDHENMFWYRQDPGLGLRLIYFSYDVKMKEKGDIPEGYSVSREKKERFSLILESASTNQTSMYLCASTDSYEQYFGPGTRLTVT.

The gene calls are TRBV9 and TRBJ2-7; TRBD2 might be the D (6 bases). The V and J ends lost 0 bases and 7 bases respectively, with 20 bases between them. The CDR3 is 16 residues long. Germline CDR1 is SGDLS and CDR2 is YYNGEE. CDR3 sequence (DNA): TGTGCCAGCAGCGTAGGTTTGCGGGATACCGCTGGGGAGCAGTACTTC. This codes for CASSVGLRDTAGEQYF.